A single sample gave rise to the 4 T cell receptor beta chains below, sequenced in a study of blood T cell repertoires in COVID-19. TCRdb's copy holds only in-frame clones and misses some; the assay was immunoSEQ multiplex PCR. In the table there are around 99,000 clones, about 80% of which are singletons. The sequencing input was peripheral blood. The receptors originated from a man aged 70 or older with acute or convalescent COVID-19.

This clone was recorded a few times. The genes are TRBV5-1 and TRBJ2-2; 9 bases align to TRBD2. J was trimmed by 0 bases and V by 4 bases; bases with no gene match: 7. This CDR3 has 17 residues. Germline CDR1 and CDR2: SGHRS and YFSETQ. CDR3 sequence: CASSRPSGVTNTGELFF. CDR3 coding DNA: TGCGCCAGCAGCCGTCCTAGCGGGGTGACGAACACCGGGGAGCTGTTTTTT.

The chain is built from TRBV7-3 and TRBJ2-1; 8 nucleotides match TRBD2. V lost 7 bases, J lost 0 bases, and 8 bases stayed unmatched. This CDR3 has 16 residues. CDR1 and CDR2 from the germline V gene are SGHTA and FQGTGA. The CDR3 spells CASKPGGASSYNEQFF. As DNA, the CDR3 is TGTGCCAGCAAACCGGGAGGGGCGAGCTCCTACAATGAGCAGTTCTTC.

This clone occurred many times. This chain joins TRBV3-1 (or the pseudogene TRBV3-2) and TRBJ1-2; D unclear. The CDR3 runs to 11 residues. Trimming left V 1 base short and J 8 bases short, with 5 bases between. Germline values: CDR1 LGHDT, CDR2 YNNKEL (reference sequence). Written as DNA, the CDR3 is TGTGCCAGCAGCCAAGGGCTGGGCTACACCTTC. Translating gives CASSQGLGYTF.

The J gene is TRBJ2-5, the V gene TRBV6-5; D remains ambiguous. The CDR3 is 14 amino acids. Trimming cost V 0 bases and J 0 bases, with 5 bases left between them. Germline loops: CDR1 MNHEY, CDR2 SVGAGI. CDR3 DNA: TGTGCCAGCAGTTACTCTTACAACCAAGAGACCCAGTACTTC. This codes for CASSYSYNQETQYF.